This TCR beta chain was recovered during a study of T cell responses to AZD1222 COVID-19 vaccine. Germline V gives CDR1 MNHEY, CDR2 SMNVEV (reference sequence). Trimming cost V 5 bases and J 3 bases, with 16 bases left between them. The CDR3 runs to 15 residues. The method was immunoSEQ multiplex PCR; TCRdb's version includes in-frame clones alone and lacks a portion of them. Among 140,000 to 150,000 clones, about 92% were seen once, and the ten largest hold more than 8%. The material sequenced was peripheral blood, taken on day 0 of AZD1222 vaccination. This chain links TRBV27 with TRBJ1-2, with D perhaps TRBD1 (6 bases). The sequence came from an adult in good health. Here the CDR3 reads CASSPKPDSYYGYTF. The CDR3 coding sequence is TGTGCCAGCAGTCCTAAGCCGGACAGTTACTATGGCTACACCTTC.